This T cell receptor (beta chain) was documented in a study of early T cells in non-severe SARS-CoV-2 infection. The study's findings and limits: Private and CD4 specificities were missed by VDJdb matching, which favored anti-spike CD8 responses.

From the 5' RACE reads, TCRdb called clonotypes with MiXCR, one entry per CDR3 protein. The repertoire includes around 47,000 distinct CDR3 sequences, approximately 10% of them detected once, and 21% sits in the top ten. As to this clonotype: Its specificity is unknown.

Germline CDR1 and CDR2: SQVTM and ANQGSEA. V was shortened by 1 base and J by 5 bases, with 14 bases between the two germline ends. The CDR3 totals 14 residues. This receptor was obtained from an adult who was a healthcare worker with PCR-confirmed SARS-CoV-2 infection or an uninfected control (not recorded which). J is TRBJ1-1 and V is TRBV29-1; maybe TRBD1 (5 bases). Sequenced material: whole blood. The CDR3 DNA follows: TGCAGCGTTGAAGTTGGGGGTGGGAGAACTGAAGCTTTCTTT. It is translated as CSVEVGGGRTEAFF.